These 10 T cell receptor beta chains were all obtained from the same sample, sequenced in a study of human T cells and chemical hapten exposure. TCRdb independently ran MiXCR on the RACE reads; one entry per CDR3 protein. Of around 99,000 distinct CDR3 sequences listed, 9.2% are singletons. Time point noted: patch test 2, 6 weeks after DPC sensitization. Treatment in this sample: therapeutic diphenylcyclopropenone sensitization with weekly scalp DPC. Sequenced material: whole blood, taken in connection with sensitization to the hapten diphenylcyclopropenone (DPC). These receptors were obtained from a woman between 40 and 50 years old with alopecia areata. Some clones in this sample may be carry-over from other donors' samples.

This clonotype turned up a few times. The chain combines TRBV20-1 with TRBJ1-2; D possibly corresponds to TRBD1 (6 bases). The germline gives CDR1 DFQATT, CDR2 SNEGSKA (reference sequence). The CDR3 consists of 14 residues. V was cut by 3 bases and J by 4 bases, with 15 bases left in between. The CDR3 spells CSARRTELGYGYTF. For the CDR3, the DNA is TGCAGTGCTAGGCGGACAGAACTAGGCTATGGCTACACCTTC.

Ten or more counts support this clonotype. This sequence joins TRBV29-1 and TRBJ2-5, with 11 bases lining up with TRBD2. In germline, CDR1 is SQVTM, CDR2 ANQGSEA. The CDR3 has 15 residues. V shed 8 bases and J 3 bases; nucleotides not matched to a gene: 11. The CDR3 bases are TGCAGCACGCGGTCTAGCGGGGGGTTTGAAGAGACCCAGTACTTC. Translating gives CSTRSSGGFEETQYF.

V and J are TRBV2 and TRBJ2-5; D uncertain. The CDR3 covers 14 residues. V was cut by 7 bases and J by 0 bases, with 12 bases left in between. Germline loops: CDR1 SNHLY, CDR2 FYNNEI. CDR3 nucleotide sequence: TGTGCCAGCACCCCTGGCCAGTACCAAGAGACCCAGTACTTC. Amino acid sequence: CASTPGQYQETQYF. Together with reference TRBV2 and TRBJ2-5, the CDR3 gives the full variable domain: EPEVTQTPSHQVTQMGQEVILRCVPISNHLYFYWYRQILGQKVEFLVSFYNNEISEKSEIFDDQFSVERPDGSNFTLKIRSTKLEDSAMYFCASTPGQYQETQYFGPGTRLLVL.

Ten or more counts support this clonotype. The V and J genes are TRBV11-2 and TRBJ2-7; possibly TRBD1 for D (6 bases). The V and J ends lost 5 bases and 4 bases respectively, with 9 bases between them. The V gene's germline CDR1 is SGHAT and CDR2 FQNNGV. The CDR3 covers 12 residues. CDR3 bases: TGTGCCAGCAGCCCTACAGGGTACGAGCAGTACTTC. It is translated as CASSPTGYEQYF.

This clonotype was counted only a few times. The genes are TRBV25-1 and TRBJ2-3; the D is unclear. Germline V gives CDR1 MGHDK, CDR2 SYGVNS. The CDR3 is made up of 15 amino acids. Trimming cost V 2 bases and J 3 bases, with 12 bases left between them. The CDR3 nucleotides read TGTGCCAGCAGTGAACATAAGACACAGACAGATACGCAGTATTTT. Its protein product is CASSEHKTQTDTQYF.

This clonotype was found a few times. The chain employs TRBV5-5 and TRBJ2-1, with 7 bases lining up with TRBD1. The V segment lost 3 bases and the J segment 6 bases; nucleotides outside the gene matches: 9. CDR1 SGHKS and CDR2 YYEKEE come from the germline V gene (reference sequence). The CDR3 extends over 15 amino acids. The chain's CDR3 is CASSSRQGGGNEQFF. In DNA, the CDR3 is TGTGCCAGCAGCTCTCGACAGGGTGGGGGCAATGAGCAGTTCTTC.

The CDR3 loop is CAVGSNYGYTF. The CDR3 coding sequence is TGTGCCGTGGGCAGCAACTATGGCTACACCTTC. J is TRBJ1-2 and V is TRBV6-2 or TRBV6-3, with D unclear. Germline V lookup: CDR1 MNHEY, CDR2 SVGEGT. V lost 11 bases to trimming and J lost 2 bases, with 9 bases between them. The CDR3 runs to 11 residues.

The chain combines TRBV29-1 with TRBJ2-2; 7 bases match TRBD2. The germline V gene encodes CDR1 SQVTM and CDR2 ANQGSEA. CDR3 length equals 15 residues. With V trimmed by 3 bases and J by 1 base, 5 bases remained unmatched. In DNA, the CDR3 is TGCAGCGTTGAGGCCGGGGGGAGGAACACCGGGGAGCTGTTTTTT. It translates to CSVEAGGRNTGELFF.

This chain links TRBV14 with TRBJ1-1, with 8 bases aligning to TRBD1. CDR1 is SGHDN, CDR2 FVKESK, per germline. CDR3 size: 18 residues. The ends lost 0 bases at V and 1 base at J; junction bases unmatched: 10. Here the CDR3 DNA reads TGTGCCAGCAGCCAAGATCTTTGGGAGACAGGGGCGAACACTGAAGCTTTCTTT. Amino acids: CASSQDLWETGANTEAFF. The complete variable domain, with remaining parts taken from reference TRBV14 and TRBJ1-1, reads EAGVTQFPSHSVIEKGQTVTLRCDPISGHDNLYWYRRVMGKEIKFLLHFVKESKQDESGMPNNRFLAERTGGTYSTLKVQPAELEDSGVYFCASSQDLWETGANTEAFFGQGTRLTVV.

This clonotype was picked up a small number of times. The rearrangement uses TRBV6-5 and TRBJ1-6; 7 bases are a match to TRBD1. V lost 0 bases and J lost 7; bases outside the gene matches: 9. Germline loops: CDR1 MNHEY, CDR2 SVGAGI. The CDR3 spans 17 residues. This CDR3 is CASSYSMSGTANSPLHF. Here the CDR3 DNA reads TGTGCCAGCAGTTACTCGATGTCTGGGACAGCAAATTCACCCCTCCACTTT.